The 30 T cell receptor beta chains listed next were all sequenced from one sample in a study of T cell responses to AZD1222 COVID-19 vaccine. Clones were sequenced by immunoSEQ multiplex PCR, and TCRdb holds only the in-frame ones, with some missing. The data contain 100,000 to 120,000 clones, nearly 90% of them singletons. This material consisted of peripheral blood, taken on day 0 of AZD1222 vaccination. The receptors originated from an adult in good health.

The chain links TRBV20-1 to TRBJ2-3; D unresolved. CDR1 DFQATT and CDR2 SNEGSKA come from the germline V gene (reference sequence). The CDR3 totals 11 residues. Deletions cut 2 bases from V and 5 bases from J, with 5 bases between. The CDR3 loop is CSARPLDTQYF. CDR3 DNA: TGCAGTGCTAGACCCCTAGATACGCAGTATTTT.

The chain links TRBV11-2 to TRBJ2-3; D ambiguous. Germline CDR1 reads SGHAT; CDR2 reads FQNNGV. The V end lost 5 bases, the J end lost 14 bases, and 20 bases lay between the germline ends. The length of the CDR3 is 13 residues. CDR3 sequence (DNA): TGTGCCAGCAGCCTTACTATCAGCGAGGAGCGGTATTTT. This translates into CASSLTISEERYF.

This clone is a singleton in its sample. This chain connects TRBV19 to TRBJ1-5, with D maybe TRBD1 (5 bases). The germline V and J ends were trimmed by 7 bases and 6 bases, with 34 bases remaining between them. Germline assignment: CDR1 LNHDA and CDR2 SQIVND (reference sequence). The CDR3 runs 20 residues. CDR3 sequence reads: CASTPFRKVSGTPSGQPQHF. The CDR3 nucleotides are TGTGCCAGTACCCCATTTAGAAAGGTTTCAGGGACGCCATCAGGTCAGCCCCAGCATTTT.

The chain combines TRBV24-1 with TRBJ2-2, with 7 bases aligning to TRBD1. J gave up 4 bases and V 9 bases, and 7 bases lay outside the gene matches. The CDR3 extends over 14 amino acids. Germline V gives CDR1 KGHDR, CDR2 SFDVKD. In DNA, the CDR3 is TGTGCCACCGGCTGGACAGGAGGCACCGGGGAGCTGTTTTTT. It codes for CATGWTGGTGELFF.

By sample fraction, this clone is medium-sized. This chain uses TRBV7-8 with TRBJ2-5; 12 nucleotides agree with TRBD2. After removal of 1 base from V and 6 bases from J, the junction contained 6 bases not matched to a gene. The germline gives CDR1 SGHVS, CDR2 FQNEAQ. The CDR3 is made up of 16 amino acids. CDR3 amino acids: CASSLGLAGGPKTQYF. DNA for the CDR3: TGTGCCAGCAGCTTAGGTCTAGCGGGAGGGCCGAAGACCCAGTACTTC.

This chain links TRBV5-1 with TRBJ1-4; D might be TRBD1 (6 bases). Per the germline V gene, CDR1 is SGHRS and CDR2 is YFSETQ. This CDR3 is built from 16 residues. Trimming left V 3 bases short and J 1 base short, with 13 bases between. In DNA, the CDR3 is TGCGCCAGCAGCTCACACGACAGGCTAACTAATGAAAAACTGTTTTTT. Protein sequence: CASSSHDRLTNEKLFF.

J is TRBJ1-2 and V is TRBV7-2; TRBD1 is a possible D gene (5 bases). This CDR3 is built from 14 residues. V shed 4 bases and J shed 7 bases, with 16 bases lying between them. Germline V gene data show CDR1 as SGHTA and CDR2 as FQGNSA. The CDR3 is CASSSPGPQGGYTF. DNA of the CDR3: TGTGCCAGCAGCTCACCGGGACCCCAGGGTGGCTACACCTTC.

The chain uses TRBV29-1 and TRBJ1-2; D ambiguous. Germline values: CDR1 SQVTM, CDR2 ANQGSEA. The V end was cut by 0 bases, the J end by 7 bases, with 12 bases between. The CDR3 runs to 13 residues. The CDR3 nucleotides read TGCAGCGTTGAAGAAGCCGCTGGAAGTGGCTACACCTTC. Protein product: CSVEEAAGSGYTF.

There are a few counts of this clone. The rearrangement uses TRBV18 and TRBJ1-2; D not certain. CDR1 KGHSH and CDR2 LQKENI come from the germline V gene. This CDR3 has 13 residues. The V end lost 6 bases, the J end lost 4 bases, and 12 bases lay between the germline ends. The CDR3 nucleotides are TGTGCCAGCTCCCGGGAGGTCTCCTATGGCTACACCTTC. It codes for CASSREVSYGYTF.

V usage is TRBV7-6 and J usage is TRBJ1-4; D uncertain. The CDR3 totals 16 residues. Germline CDR1 and CDR2: SGHVS and FNYEAQ. V was cut by 5 bases and J by 8 bases, with 21 bases left in between. The CDR3 is CASSPGLGYRTEKLFF. CDR3 in DNA: TGTGCCAGCAGCCCCGGGCTTGGCTATCGAACCGAAAAACTGTTTTTT.

The chain joins TRBV6-4 to TRBJ2-3; D is tentatively TRBD1 or TRBD2 (5 bases each). Trimming removed 6 bases from V and 6 bases from J, with 16 bases in between. The CDR3 length is 14 residues. Germline CDR1 is MRHNA and CDR2 is SNTAGT. This CDR3 reads CASSLEGRGDTQYF. The CDR3 DNA sequence: TGTGCCAGCAGCCTTGAGGGGCGTGGGGATACGCAGTATTTT.

The V and J genes are TRBV3-1 (or the pseudogene TRBV3-2) and TRBJ1-6; 7 bases are shared with TRBD1. Germline V lookup: CDR1 LGHDT, CDR2 YNNKEL (reference sequence). This CDR3 region has 13 residues. V was pared by 8 bases and J by 6 bases, with 4 bases of the junction left unmatched. CDR3 sequence: CASVQGGNSPLHF. For the CDR3, the DNA is TGTGCCAGCGTCCAGGGGGGTAATTCACCCCTCCACTTT.

This CDR3 reads CASSFSPSGANVLTF. The CDR3 DNA reads TGTGCCAGCAGCTTTTCTCCGTCTGGGGCCAACGTCCTGACTTTC. V gene TRBV7-3 combines with J gene TRBJ2-6; D is uncertain. CDR1 and CDR2 (germline): SGHTA, FQGTGA. The length of the CDR3 is 15 residues. The V and J ends lost 3 bases and 1 base respectively, with 7 bases between them.

This chain uses TRBV7-8 with TRBJ2-3; D ambiguous. Trimming removed 5 bases at V and 0 bases at J, with 9 bases between. The CDR3 contains 14 residues. CDR1 and CDR2 from the germline V gene are SGHVS and FQNEAQ. The CDR3 reads CASSALDSTDTQYF. CDR3 nucleotides: TGTGCCAGCAGCGCCCTAGACAGCACAGATACGCAGTATTTT. The full variable domain, completed using reference TRBV7-8 and TRBJ2-3, is GAGVSQSPRYKVAKRGQDVALRCDPISGHVSLFWYQQALGQGPEFLTYFQNEAQLDKSGLPSDRFFAERPEGSVSTLKIQRTQQEDSAVYLCASSALDSTDTQYFGPGTRLTVL.

V is TRBV7-6 and J is TRBJ2-5; D is undetermined. Between the trimmed V and J ends, which lost 4 bases and 1 base, there was a span of 4 bases. CDR3 length: 12 residues. Germline V lookup: CDR1 SGHVS, CDR2 FNYEAQ. CDR3 coding DNA: TGTGCCAGCAGCTACCCCCAAGAGACCCAGTACTTC. Translation gives CASSYPQETQYF.

The chain employs TRBV4-2 and TRBJ2-3; D is ambiguous. The CDR3 sequence is 12 residues long. Germline assignment: CDR1 LGHNA and CDR2 YNFKEQ. V lost 1 base and J lost 7, with 6 bases in between. The CDR3 here is CASSQVSYTQYF. The CDR3 coding sequence is TGTGCCAGCAGCCAAGTCTCCTATACGCAGTATTTT.

This chain links TRBV10-3 with TRBJ1-1; weak D call: TRBD1 (5 bases). Germline V gene data show CDR1 as ENHRY and CDR2 as SYGVKD. Trimming stripped 5 bases from V and 0 bases from J, with 10 bases between. The CDR3 loop spans 14 amino acids. CDR3 DNA: TGTGCCATCAGTCCCGGGACCTTGAACACTGAAGCTTTCTTT. This encodes CAISPGTLNTEAFF.

The chain uses TRBV3-1 (or the pseudogene TRBV3-2) and TRBJ2-7, with TRBD1 identical over 7 bases. V dropped 5 bases and J dropped 6; count of bases not matched to a gene: 13. Looked up from germline, CDR1 is LGHDT and CDR2 is YNNKEL (reference sequence). The CDR3 is 15 residues long. The CDR3 nucleotides read TGTGCCAGCAGCGGACGGACAGGCCTCTGGTTCGAGCAGTACTTC. This codes for CASSGRTGLWFEQYF.

This chain joins TRBV7-9 and TRBJ2-3; a possible D gene is TRBD1 (6 bases). The CDR3 contains 14 residues. V was pared by 3 bases and J by 1 base, with 8 bases between. In germline, CDR1 is SEHNR, CDR2 FQNEAQ (reference sequence). CDR3 in amino acids: CASSFRQGTDTQYF. CDR3 nucleotide sequence: TGTGCCAGCAGCTTTCGACAGGGCACAGATACGCAGTATTTT.

DNA of the CDR3: TGTGCCAGCAGATCACAGGGGGCAGGGAGCAATCAGCCCCAGCATTTT. It encodes CASRSQGAGSNQPQHF. The V call is TRBV2, the J call TRBJ1-5; 9 bases are a match to TRBD1. The V and J ends lost 6 bases and 1 base, in that order; junction bases with no gene match: 7. CDR1 SNHLY and CDR2 FYNNEI come from the germline V gene. This CDR3 is built from 16 residues. Together with reference TRBV2 and TRBJ1-5, the CDR3 gives the full variable domain: EPEVTQTPSHQVTQMGQEVILRCVPISNHLYFYWYRQILGQKVEFLVSFYNNEISEKSEIFDDQFSVERPDGSNFTLKIRSTKLEDSAMYFCASRSQGAGSNQPQHFGDGTRLSIL.

The chain has TRBV7-2 and TRBJ1-1; D uncertain. The CDR3 is 17 residues long. Trimming cost V 5 bases and J 6 bases, with 25 bases left between them. The germline gives CDR1 SGHTA, CDR2 FQGNSA. The CDR3 reads CASSPSPSRRLSSEAFF. In nucleotides, the CDR3 is TGTGCCAGCAGCCCTAGCCCCTCCAGGAGACTTTCATCTGAAGCTTTCTTT.

This clone was seen ten or more times. The genes are TRBV7-2 and TRBJ2-5; D possibly corresponds to TRBD2 (7 bases). The V end lost 1 base, the J end lost 4 bases, and 19 bases lay between the germline ends. Per germline, CDR1 SGHTA and CDR2 FQGNSA. This CDR3 has 17 amino acids. Here the CDR3 reads CASSLEGPGGGRETQYF. The CDR3 DNA follows: TGTGCCAGCAGCTTAGAAGGCCCGGGGGGCGGGCGAGAGACCCAGTACTTC.

The chain couples TRBV7-3 to TRBJ2-5, with TRBD2 matching over 15 bases. This CDR3 has 16 residues. J lost 1 base, V lost 3 bases, and 0 bases had no gene match. Germline lookup yields CDR1 SGHTA and CDR2 FQGTGA. The CDR3 nucleotides read TGTGCCAGCAGCTTGGGACTAGCGGGAGGCCAAGAGACCCAGTACTTC. Its translation is CASSLGLAGGQETQYF.

V gene TRBV2 combines with J gene TRBJ1-1; D is uncertain. From germline, CDR1 is SNHLY and CDR2 FYNNEI. The V end lost 6 bases, the J end lost 3 bases, and 11 bases lay between the germline ends. This CDR3 spans 13 amino acids. The CDR3 reads CASRNYVDTEAFF. DNA for the CDR3: TGTGCCAGCAGGAATTACGTGGACACTGAAGCTTTCTTT. The full variable domain, with the rest looked up from reference TRBV2 and TRBJ1-1, is EPEVTQTPSHQVTQMGQEVILRCVPISNHLYFYWYRQILGQKVEFLVSFYNNEISEKSEIFDDQFSVERPDGSNFTLKIRSTKLEDSAMYFCASRNYVDTEAFFGQGTRLTVV.

The rearrangement uses TRBV5-4 and TRBJ2-1; the match to TRBD2 covers 7 bases. CDR1 and CDR2 (germline): SGHNT, YYREEE (reference sequence). CDR3 length: 16 amino acids. V was pared by 0 bases and J by 1 base, with 4 bases of the junction left unmatched. CDR3 in amino acids: CASSLAWGGSYNEQFF. The CDR3 DNA follows: TGTGCCAGCAGCTTGGCGTGGGGGGGGTCCTACAATGAGCAGTTCTTC.

This clone was found a few times. The V gene is TRBV7-6, the J gene TRBJ2-3, with 7 nucleotides matching TRBD1. Germline values: CDR1 SGHVS, CDR2 FNYEAQ. V lost 6 bases, J lost 1 base, and 10 bases stayed unmatched. This CDR3 spans 16 amino acids. The DNA of the CDR3 is TGTGCCAGCAGAAAGGGCTTAGGGACAGGCACAGATACGCAGTATTTT. Translating gives CASRKGLGTGTDTQYF.

The chain recombines TRBV28 with TRBJ2-5, with 10 bases aligning to TRBD2. Trimming removed 1 base from V and 5 bases from J; junction bases left unmatched: 7. The CDR3 covers 16 residues. Germline CDR1 is MDHEN and CDR2 is SYDVKM. Here the CDR3 DNA reads TGTGCCAGCAGTTTATTTCGAGCGGGGGGGTCGGAGACCCAGTACTTC. Translating gives CASSLFRAGGSETQYF.

The chain carries TRBV3-1 (or the pseudogene TRBV3-2) and TRBJ2-1; 7 nucleotides line up with TRBD2. The CDR3 has 16 amino acids. The germline CDR1 and CDR2 sequences are LGHDT and YNNKEL (reference sequence). The V gene end was trimmed by 4 bases and the J gene end by 1 base; junction bases not matched to a gene: 7. The CDR3 region is CASSRPGTKSYNEQFF. As DNA, the CDR3 is TGTGCCAGCAGCCGACCCGGGACTAAATCCTACAATGAGCAGTTCTTC.

This clone was seen more than once but under ten times. This chain connects TRBV3-1 (or the pseudogene TRBV3-2) to TRBJ2-1; 16 nucleotides align to TRBD2. V was pared by 6 bases and J by 8 bases, with 10 bases of the junction left unmatched. The CDR3 is 17 residues long. Per the germline V gene, CDR1 is LGHDT and CDR2 is YNNKEL (reference sequence). The CDR3 is CASSQTGLAGGGHEQFF. The CDR3 DNA sequence: TGTGCCAGCAGTCAAACGGGACTAGCGGGAGGGGGCCATGAGCAGTTCTTC.

The J gene is TRBJ2-7, the V gene TRBV28; the D gene is possibly TRBD1 (5 bases). CDR3 length: 15 residues. V lost 6 bases and J lost 6, with 21 bases in between. Germline V gene data show CDR1 as MDHEN and CDR2 as SYDVKM. As DNA, the CDR3 is TGTGCCAGCAGCATAGTCGACAGCCTTCTCTTCGAGCAGTACTTC. This translates into CASSIVDSLLFEQYF.